These 15 T cell receptor beta chains share one sample of origin, sequenced in a study of blood T cell repertoires in COVID-19 (TCRdb year 2020). The library was generated by the immunoSEQ multiplex PCR assay. TCRdb stores this immuneACCESS table with in-frame sequences only. Part of the clones is absent; in the studies checked, under half of the shortfall reflects unresolved V genes, and no reason is known for the rest. The table for this sample lists 30,000 to 45,000 clones; 87% of them were counted only once. The ten largest clones capture around 7% of the sample. The sequenced sample was peripheral blood. The receptors derive from a human donor in a cohort sampled during active COVID-19.

This chain uses TRBV30 with TRBJ1-6; a possible D gene is TRBD1 (5 bases). CDR1 and CDR2 from the germline V gene are GTSNPN and SVGIG (reference sequence). The ends were cut back, 5 bases at V and 0 bases at J, with 11 bases in the middle. CDR3 length: 15 amino acids. CDR3 sequence reads: CAWAGLNSYNSPLHF. CDR3 DNA sequence: TGTGCCTGGGCGGGACTGAACTCCTATAATTCACCCCTCCACTTT. Filled out from reference TRBV30 and TRBJ1-6, the complete variable domain reads SQTIHQWPATLVQPVGSPLSLECTVEGTSNPNLYWYRQAAGRGLQLLFYSVGIGQISSEVPQNLSASRPQDRQFILSSKKLLLSDSGFYLCAWAGLNSYNSPLHFGNGTRLTVT.

The J gene is TRBJ2-3, the V gene TRBV4-3; no firm D call. This CDR3 has 14 amino acids. The V end was cut by 0 bases, the J end by 5 bases, with 9 bases between. Germline-derived CDR1 and CDR2 are LGHNA and YSLEER. The CDR3 bases are TGCGCCAGCAGCCAAGATTTAAGGAGAGATACGCAGTATTTT. It yields the protein CASSQDLRRDTQYF.

The rearrangement uses TRBV5-1 and TRBJ2-3; D ambiguous. The germline CDR1 and CDR2 sequences are SGHRS and YFSETQ. V was shortened by 9 bases and J by 4 bases, with 18 bases between the two germline ends. This CDR3 has 14 amino acids. The CDR3 loop is CANPVGPRADTQYF. Here the CDR3 DNA reads TGCGCCAACCCAGTAGGCCCCCGGGCAGATACGCAGTATTTT.

The CDR3 sequence: CASSPSGTDTQYF. CDR3 DNA sequence: TGTGCCAGCAGCCCCTCGGGCACAGATACGCAGTATTTT. The rearrangement links TRBV14 to TRBJ2-3, with unresolved D. CDR1 and CDR2 (germline): SGHDN, FVKESK. Trimming cost V 4 bases and J 1 base, with 6 bases left between them. This CDR3 contains 13 residues.

This clone appeared once. In this CDR3 the conserved last residue, phenylalanine or tryptophan, is missing, so a read error is likely. The DNA is omitted, as the CDR3 cannot be located on it reliably, and the CDR3 follows TCRdb's listing. The chain uses TRBV7-8 and TRBJ1-2; the DNA was not used to check the table's D call, TRBD1. Germline values: CDR1 SGHVS, CDR2 FQNEAQ. Inclusive of both ends, the CDR3 amounts to 12 amino acids. CDR3 residues: CASSLTDRVYSL.

The genes are TRBV28 and TRBJ2-7, with D perhaps matching TRBD2 (6 bases). This CDR3 has 18 residues. Looked up from germline, CDR1 is MDHEN and CDR2 is SYDVKM. V lost 4 bases and J lost 0, with 22 bases in between. CDR3 amino acids: CASSSKVFYAGSSYEQYF. CDR3 nucleotide sequence: TGTGCCAGCAGTTCTAAGGTCTTTTATGCGGGAAGCTCCTACGAGCAGTACTTC.

V gene TRBV25-1 combines with J gene TRBJ1-2; no clear D. The CDR3 totals 13 residues. Per the germline V gene, CDR1 is MGHDK and CDR2 is SYGVNS. V shed 2 bases and J shed 4 bases, with 8 bases lying between them. The CDR3 DNA follows: TGTGCCAGCAGTGAAAGCTTCCCCTATGGCTACACCTTC. Translation gives CASSESFPYGYTF.

The rearrangement links TRBV27 to TRBJ2-2; D is possibly TRBD1 (6 bases). Per the germline V gene, CDR1 is MNHEY and CDR2 is SMNVEV (reference sequence). The V end lost 5 bases, the J end lost 6 bases, and 16 bases lay between the germline ends. The CDR3 has 15 residues. The CDR3 DNA reads as TGTGCCAGCAGTCGACAGGCCAAAAGTCCCGGGGAGCTGTTTTTT. Protein: CASSRQAKSPGELFF.

The CDR3 DNA follows: TGTGCCACCAGCCCGCTTGGCCGGGCAGATACGCAGTATTTT. Translated: CATSPLGRADTQYF. This chain joins TRBV15 and TRBJ2-3; D not certain. The CDR3 has 14 amino acids. Per germline, CDR1 LNHNV and CDR2 YYDKDF (reference sequence). V was cut by 5 bases and J by 4 bases, with 13 bases left in between.

This CDR3 is CASNHRGSSGNTIYF. Written as DNA, the CDR3 is TGTGCCAGTAACCACAGGGGGAGCTCTGGAAACACCATATATTTT. The chain couples TRBV19 to TRBJ1-3; 8 bases map to TRBD1. Unmatched junction bases numbered 5, after V lost 7 bases and J lost 0 bases. Germline CDR1 is LNHDA and CDR2 is SQIVND (reference sequence). This CDR3 has 15 residues.

The J gene is TRBJ2-7, the V gene TRBV5-4; 10 nucleotides align to TRBD2. Germline V CDR1 and CDR2: SGHNT, YYREEE (reference sequence). After removal of 8 bases from V and 5 bases from J, the junction contained 7 bases not matched to a gene. This CDR3 region has 13 residues. DNA of the CDR3: TGTGCCAGTTGGGCTAGCGGGAGAAACGAGCAGTACTTC. Translated: CASWASGRNEQYF. Using reference TRBV5-4 and TRBJ2-7 for the parts outside the CDR3, the full variable domain is ETGVTQSPTHLIKTRGQQVTLRCSSQSGHNTVSWYQQALGQGPQFIFQYYREEENGRGNFPPRFSGLQFPNYSSELNVNALELDDSALYLCASWASGRNEQYFGPGTRLTVT.

This chain links TRBV5-1 with TRBJ2-2; D is possibly TRBD1 (5 bases). The CDR3 is 14 residues long. Looked up from germline, CDR1 is SGHRS and CDR2 is YFSETQ. With 4 bases removed from V and 4 bases from J, the gap between germline ends came to 11 bases. The CDR3 loop is CASSVGQPTGELFF. The DNA of the CDR3 is TGCGCCAGCAGCGTCGGACAACCCACCGGGGAGCTGTTTTTT.

The genes are TRBV18 and TRBJ2-2, with 7 bases aligning to TRBD2. The V and J ends lost 0 bases and 5 bases, in that order; junction bases with no gene match: 15. The CDR3 runs to 19 residues. Germline V gene sequence: CDR1 KGHSH, CDR2 LQKENI. CDR3: CASSPPVWGWTRDTGELFF. The CDR3 coding sequence is TGTGCCAGCTCACCACCGGTTTGGGGCTGGACTAGAGATACCGGGGAGCTGTTTTTT.

The chain carries TRBV3-1 (or the pseudogene TRBV3-2) and TRBJ2-5; unclear D gene. V was pared by 10 bases and J by 4 bases, with 16 bases between. The CDR3 spans 13 residues. Looked up from germline, CDR1 is LGHDT and CDR2 is YNNKEL (reference sequence). CDR3 bases: TGTGCCACCTCCCCGCCGAGTGGAGAGACCCAGTACTTC. This codes for CATSPPSGETQYF.

This chain links TRBV5-1 with TRBJ1-4; 8 nucleotides line up with TRBD1. The CDR3 runs 17 residues. Germline loops: CDR1 SGHRS, CDR2 YFSETQ. V was pared by 0 bases and J by 7 bases, with 11 bases of the junction left unmatched. The CDR3 DNA reads TGCGCCAGCAGCTTGGATGGAGCAGGGGGCGCGGGTGAAAAACTGTTTTTT. Its protein product is CASSLDGAGGAGEKLFF.